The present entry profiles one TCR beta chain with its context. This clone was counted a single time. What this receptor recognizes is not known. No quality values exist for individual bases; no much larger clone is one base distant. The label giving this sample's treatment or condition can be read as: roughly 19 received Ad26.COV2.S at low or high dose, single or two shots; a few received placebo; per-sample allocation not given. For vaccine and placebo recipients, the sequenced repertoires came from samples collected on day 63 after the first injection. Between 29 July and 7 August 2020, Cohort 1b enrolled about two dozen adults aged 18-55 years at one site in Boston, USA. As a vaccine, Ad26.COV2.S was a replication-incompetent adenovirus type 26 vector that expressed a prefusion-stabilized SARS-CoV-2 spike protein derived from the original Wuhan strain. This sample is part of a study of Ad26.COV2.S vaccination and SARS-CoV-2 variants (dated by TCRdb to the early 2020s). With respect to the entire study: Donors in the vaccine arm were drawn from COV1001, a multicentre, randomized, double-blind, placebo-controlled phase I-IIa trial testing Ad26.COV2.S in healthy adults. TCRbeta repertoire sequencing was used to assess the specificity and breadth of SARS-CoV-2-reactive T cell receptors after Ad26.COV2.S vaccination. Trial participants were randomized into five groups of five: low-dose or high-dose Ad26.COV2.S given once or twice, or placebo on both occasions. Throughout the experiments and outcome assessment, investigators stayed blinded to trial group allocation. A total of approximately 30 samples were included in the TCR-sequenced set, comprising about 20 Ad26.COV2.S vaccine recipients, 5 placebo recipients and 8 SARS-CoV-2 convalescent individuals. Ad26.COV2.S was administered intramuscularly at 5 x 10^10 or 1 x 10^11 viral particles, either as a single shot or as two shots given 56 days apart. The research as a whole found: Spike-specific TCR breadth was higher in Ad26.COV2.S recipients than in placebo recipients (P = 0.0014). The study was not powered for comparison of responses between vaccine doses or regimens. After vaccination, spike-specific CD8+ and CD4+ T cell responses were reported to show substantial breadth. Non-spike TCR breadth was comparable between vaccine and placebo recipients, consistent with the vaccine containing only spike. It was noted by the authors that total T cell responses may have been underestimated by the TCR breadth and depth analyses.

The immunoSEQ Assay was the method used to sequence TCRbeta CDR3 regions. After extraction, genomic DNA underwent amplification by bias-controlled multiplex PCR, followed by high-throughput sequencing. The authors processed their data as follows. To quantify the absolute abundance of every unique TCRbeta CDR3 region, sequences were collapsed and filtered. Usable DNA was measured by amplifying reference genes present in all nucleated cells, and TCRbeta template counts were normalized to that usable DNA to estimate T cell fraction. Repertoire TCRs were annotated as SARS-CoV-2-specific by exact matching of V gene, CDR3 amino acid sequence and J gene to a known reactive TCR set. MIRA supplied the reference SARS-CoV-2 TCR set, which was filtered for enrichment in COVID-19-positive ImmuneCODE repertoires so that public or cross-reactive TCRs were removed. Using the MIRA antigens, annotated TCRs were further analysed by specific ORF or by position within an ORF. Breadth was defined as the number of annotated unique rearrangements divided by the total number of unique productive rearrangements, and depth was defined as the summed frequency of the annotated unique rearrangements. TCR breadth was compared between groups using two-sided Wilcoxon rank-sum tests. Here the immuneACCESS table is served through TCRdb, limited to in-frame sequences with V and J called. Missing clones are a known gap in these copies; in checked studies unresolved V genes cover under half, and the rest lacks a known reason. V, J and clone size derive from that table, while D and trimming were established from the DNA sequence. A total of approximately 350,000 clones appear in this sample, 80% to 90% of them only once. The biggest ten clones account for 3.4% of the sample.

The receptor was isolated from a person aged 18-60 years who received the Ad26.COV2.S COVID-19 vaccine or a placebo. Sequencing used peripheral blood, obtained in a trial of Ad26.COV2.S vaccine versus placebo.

The sequenced DNA is TGTGCCAGCAGCTCGCAGACCGACTACTACAATGAGCAGTTCTTC. The encoded protein is CASSSQTDYYNEQFF. The sequence is built from TRBV7-6 and TRBJ2-1; possibly the D gene is TRBD2, per 5 matching bases. V loses 4 bases of germline sequence and J loses 3 bases, and the interval between the two ends is 13 bases. The cysteine opens and the phenylalanine closes a CDR3 of 15 amino acids. The read is trimmed to its CDR3 DNA, 45 bases read in frame from base 1. CDR1 and CDR2, looked up from the germline V gene, are SGHVS and FNYEAQ.